The rows below give T cell receptor beta chains drawn from one sample of a study of beta chain features in type 1 diabetes. Data came from immunoSEQ multiplex PCR; TCRdb stores just in-frame clones and leaves some out. The sample has some 150,000 clones, about 13% seen once. Sequencing was carried out using central memory CD4+ T cells from blood. All receptors derive from a man aged 18 to 29 with type 1 diabetes. Both conserved end residues are trimmed from each CDR3.

TRBV5-4	ASSLEYGTSDEQY
TRBV19	ASLGQETSNQPQH
TRBV19	ASSISGVAGGYNEQF
TRBV30	AWSETGPVGTEAF
TRBV4-1	ASSQDRRDRAFH
TRBV6-1	ASSEALGQGVLYEQY
TRBV28	ASSPSSGANVLT
TRBV5-1	ASSLPGAEKLF
TRBV19	ASSISGYNEQF
TRBV18	ASSLLGGNTEAF
TRBV6-6	ATCRTANTGELF
TRBV10-3	ATKDDASQETQY
TRBV7-9	ASSLEFKGSYGYT
TRBV4-2	ASSQDGSGDNEQF
TRBV10-1	ASSESPRADTQY
TRBV7-8	ASSRGRGAQETQY
TRBV9	ASGGLADRDNEQF
TRBV7-9	ATIRAFDTEAF
TRBV29-1	SVDTAGQGIYGYT
TRBV7-9	ASSLGRDRGYT